This T cell receptor (beta chain) was obtained from a study of post-analysis software for immune sequencing data. Whole-study findings and limits: A handful of TRBV segments were significantly more frequent in patients than in controls. TRBV5-6, TRBV5-1 and TRBV20-1 were among these segments.

Prepared libraries of TCR beta cDNA carried unique molecular identifiers. TCRdb redid the calling of the PCR reads with MiXCR, one entry per CDR3 protein. The repertoire has 550,000 to 700,000 distinct CDR3 sequences, roughly two fifths of them found once; the top ten carry around 1.7%. Turning to this clonotype: Its antigen remains unidentified.

CDR1 is SGHAT and CDR2 is FQDESV in the germline V gene (reference sequence). V dropped 2 bases and J dropped 10 bases, with 9 bases sitting between them. This CDR3 region has 12 residues. What was sequenced was blood. The chain joins TRBV11-1 to TRBJ2-1; D is uncertain. The TCR was taken from a girl aged 10 to 17 with multiple sclerosis. CDR3 amino acids: CASSLRAYEQFF. The CDR3 DNA sequence: TGTGCCAGCAGCTTAAGAGCATACGAGCAGTTCTTC.